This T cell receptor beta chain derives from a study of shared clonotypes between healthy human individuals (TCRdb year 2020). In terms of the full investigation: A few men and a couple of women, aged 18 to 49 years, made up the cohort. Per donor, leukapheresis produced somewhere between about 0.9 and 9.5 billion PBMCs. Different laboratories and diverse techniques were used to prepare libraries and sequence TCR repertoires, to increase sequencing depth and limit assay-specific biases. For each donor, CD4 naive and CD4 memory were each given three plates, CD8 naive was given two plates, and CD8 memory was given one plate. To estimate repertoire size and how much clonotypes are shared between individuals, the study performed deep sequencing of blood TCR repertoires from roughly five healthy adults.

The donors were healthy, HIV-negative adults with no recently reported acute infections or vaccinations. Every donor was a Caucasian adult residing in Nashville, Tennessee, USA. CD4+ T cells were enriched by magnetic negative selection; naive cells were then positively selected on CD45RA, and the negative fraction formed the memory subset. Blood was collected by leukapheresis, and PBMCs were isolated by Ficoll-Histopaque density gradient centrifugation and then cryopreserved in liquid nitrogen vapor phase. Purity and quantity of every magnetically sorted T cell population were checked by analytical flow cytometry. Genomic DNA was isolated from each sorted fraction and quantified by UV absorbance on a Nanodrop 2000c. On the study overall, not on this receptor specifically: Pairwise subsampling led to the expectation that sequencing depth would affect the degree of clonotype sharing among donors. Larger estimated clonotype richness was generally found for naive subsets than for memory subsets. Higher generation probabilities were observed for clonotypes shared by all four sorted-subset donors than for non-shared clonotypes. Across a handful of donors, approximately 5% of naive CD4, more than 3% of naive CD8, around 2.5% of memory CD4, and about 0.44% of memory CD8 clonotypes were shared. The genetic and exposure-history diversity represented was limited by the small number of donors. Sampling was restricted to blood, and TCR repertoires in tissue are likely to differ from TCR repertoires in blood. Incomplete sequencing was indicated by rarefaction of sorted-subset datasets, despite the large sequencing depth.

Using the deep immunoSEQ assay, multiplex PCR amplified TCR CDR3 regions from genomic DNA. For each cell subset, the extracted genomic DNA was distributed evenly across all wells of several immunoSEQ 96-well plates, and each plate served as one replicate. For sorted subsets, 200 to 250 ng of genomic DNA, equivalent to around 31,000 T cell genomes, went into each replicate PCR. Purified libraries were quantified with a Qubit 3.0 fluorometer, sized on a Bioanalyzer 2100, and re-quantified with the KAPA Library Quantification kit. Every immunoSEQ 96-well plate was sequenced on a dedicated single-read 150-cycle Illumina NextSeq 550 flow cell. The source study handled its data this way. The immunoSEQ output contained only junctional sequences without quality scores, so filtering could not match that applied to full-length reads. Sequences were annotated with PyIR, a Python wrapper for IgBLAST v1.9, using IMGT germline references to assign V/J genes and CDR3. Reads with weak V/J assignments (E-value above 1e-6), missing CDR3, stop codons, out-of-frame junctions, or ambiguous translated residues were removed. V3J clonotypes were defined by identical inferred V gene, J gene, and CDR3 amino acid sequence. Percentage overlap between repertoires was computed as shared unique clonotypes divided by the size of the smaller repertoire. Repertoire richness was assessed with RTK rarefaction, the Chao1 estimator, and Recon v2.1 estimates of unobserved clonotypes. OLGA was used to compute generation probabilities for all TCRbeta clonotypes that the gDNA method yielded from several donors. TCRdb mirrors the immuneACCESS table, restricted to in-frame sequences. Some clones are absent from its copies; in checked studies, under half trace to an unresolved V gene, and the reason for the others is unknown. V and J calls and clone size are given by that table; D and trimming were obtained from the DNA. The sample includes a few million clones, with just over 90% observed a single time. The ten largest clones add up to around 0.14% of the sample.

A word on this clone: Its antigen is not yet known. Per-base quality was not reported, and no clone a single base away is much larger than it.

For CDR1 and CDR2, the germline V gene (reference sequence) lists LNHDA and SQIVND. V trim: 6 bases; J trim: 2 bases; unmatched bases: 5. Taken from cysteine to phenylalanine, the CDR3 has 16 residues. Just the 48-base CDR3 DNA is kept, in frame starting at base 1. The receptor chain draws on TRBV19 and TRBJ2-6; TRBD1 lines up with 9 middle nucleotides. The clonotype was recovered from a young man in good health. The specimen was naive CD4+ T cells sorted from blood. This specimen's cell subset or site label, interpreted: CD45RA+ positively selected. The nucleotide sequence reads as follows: TGTGCCAGTAGGCAGGGACAGGGTGCTGGGGCCAACGTCCTGACTTTC. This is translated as CASRQGQGAGANVLTF. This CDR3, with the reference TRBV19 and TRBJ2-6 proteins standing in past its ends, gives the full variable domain DGGITQSPKYLFRKEGQNVTLSCEQNLNHDAMYWYRQDPGQGLRLIYYSQIVNDFQKGDIAEGYSVSREKKESFPLTVTSAQKNPTAFYLCASRQGQGAGANVLTFGAGSRLTVL.